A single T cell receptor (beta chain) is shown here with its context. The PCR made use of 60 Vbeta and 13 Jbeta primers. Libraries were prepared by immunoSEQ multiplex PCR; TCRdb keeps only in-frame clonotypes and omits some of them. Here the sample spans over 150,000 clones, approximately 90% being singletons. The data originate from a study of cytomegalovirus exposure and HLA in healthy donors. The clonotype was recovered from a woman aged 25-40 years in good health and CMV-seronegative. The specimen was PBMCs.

CDR3 coding DNA: TGTGCCAGCAGTGAATCCGGGACTAGTGTATCCTTCGGGGAGCTGTTTTTT. Translated: CASSESGTSVSFGELFF. This sequence joins TRBV25-1 and TRBJ2-2, with 8 bases aligning to TRBD2. Losses at the gene ends were 1 base for V and 7 bases for J; bases not matched to a gene: 11. Germline V gene data show CDR1 as MGHDK and CDR2 as SYGVNS. The CDR3 totals 17 residues.